This TCR beta chain derives from a study of blood T cell repertoires in COVID-19. Study-level information: From the United States, Italy and Spain came samples of acute and convalescent COVID-19. Sample material is recorded as cDNA or gDNA derived from T cells, B-cell-depleted T cells, or PBMCs.

The table came from immunoSEQ multiplex PCR; TCRdb's copy has only in-frame clones and leaves some out. The sample yields about 16,000 clones, about 89% seen once. The V gene's germline CDR1 is SEHNR and CDR2 FQNEAQ (reference sequence). The CDR3 covers 14 residues. The V segment lost 2 bases and the J segment 4 bases; nucleotides outside the gene matches: 5. The specimen was peripheral blood. The gene calls are TRBV7-9 and TRBJ2-7, with 7 bases that match TRBD1. This clonotype was sampled from a woman of 80 years or more with COVID-19, enrolled during active disease. CDR3 DNA: TGTGCCAGCAGCTTAACAGGGGTTACGTACGAGCAGTACTTC. This gives the protein CASSLTGVTYEQYF.